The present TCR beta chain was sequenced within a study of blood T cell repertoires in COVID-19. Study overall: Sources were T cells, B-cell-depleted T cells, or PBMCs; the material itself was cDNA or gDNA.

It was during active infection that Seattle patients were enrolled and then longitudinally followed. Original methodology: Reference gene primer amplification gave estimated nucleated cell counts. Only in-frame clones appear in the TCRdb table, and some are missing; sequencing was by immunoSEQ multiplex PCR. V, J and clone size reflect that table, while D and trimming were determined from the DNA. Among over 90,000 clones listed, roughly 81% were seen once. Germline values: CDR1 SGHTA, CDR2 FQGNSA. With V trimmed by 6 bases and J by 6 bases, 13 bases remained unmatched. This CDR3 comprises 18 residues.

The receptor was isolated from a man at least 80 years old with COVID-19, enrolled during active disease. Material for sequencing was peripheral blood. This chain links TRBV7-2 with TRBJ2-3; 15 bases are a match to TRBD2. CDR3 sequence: CASRRTSGGGPTFDTQYF. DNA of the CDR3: TGTGCCAGCAGGAGGACTAGCGGGGGGGGTCCCACATTTGATACGCAGTATTTT.